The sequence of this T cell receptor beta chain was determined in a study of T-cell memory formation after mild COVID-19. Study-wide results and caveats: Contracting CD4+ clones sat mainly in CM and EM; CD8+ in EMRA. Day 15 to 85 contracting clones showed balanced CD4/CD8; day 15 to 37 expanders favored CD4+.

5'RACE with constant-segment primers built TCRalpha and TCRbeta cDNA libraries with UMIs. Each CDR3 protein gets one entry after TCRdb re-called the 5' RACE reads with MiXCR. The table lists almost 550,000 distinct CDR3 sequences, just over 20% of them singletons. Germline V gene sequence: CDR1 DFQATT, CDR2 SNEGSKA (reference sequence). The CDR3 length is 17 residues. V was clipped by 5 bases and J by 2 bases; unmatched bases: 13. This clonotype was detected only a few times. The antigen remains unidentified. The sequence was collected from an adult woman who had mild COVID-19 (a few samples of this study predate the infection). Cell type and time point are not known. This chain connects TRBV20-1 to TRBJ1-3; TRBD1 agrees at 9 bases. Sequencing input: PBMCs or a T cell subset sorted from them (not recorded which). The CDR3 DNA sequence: TGCAGTGCTCAAATTAAGACTGGGACAGGGACTGGAAACACCATATATTTT. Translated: CSAQIKTGTGTGNTIYF.